This TCR beta chain stems from a study of OX40 agonist ivuxolimab in advanced cancers. V was clipped by 7 bases and J by 6 bases; unmatched bases: 11. CDR3 length equals 15 residues. Germline V gives CDR1 SQVTM, CDR2 ANQGSEA. In this sample, this clone turned up a few times. Here immunoSEQ multiplex PCR was the method, and the copy in TCRdb shows in-frame clones only, minus some. Counted here are about 94,000 clones, roughly 89% occurring once; the ten biggest clones make up 0.81%. The chain is built from TRBV29-1 and TRBJ2-7; 14 bases line up with TRBD2. The source is an adult with an advanced solid tumor such as melanoma, head and neck, liver or kidney cancer. The source material was CD4+ or CD8+ T cells sorted from blood, sampled in a trial of the OX40 agonist ivuxolimab. The CDR3 bases are TGCAGCGCTGCGGGACTAGCGGGAGTGGGGTCCGAGCAGTACTTC. Its protein product is CSAAGLAGVGSEQYF.